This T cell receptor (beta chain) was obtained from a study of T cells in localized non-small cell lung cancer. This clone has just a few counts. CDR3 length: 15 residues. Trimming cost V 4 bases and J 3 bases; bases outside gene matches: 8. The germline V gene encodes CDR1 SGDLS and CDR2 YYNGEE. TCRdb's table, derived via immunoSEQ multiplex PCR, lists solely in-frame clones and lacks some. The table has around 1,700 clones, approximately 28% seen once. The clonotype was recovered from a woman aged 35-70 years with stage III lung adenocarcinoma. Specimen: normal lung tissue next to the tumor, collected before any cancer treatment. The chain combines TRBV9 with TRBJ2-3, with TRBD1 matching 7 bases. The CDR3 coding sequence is TGTGCCAGCAGCTCAAACAGGGGAGAGACAGATACGCAGTATTTT. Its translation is CASSSNRGETDTQYF.